This passage covers 14 T cell receptor beta chains from one sample sequenced in a study of T cell repertoires and HLA-DP antigens. TCRdb's table, derived via immunoSEQ multiplex PCR, lists solely in-frame clones and lacks some. The data show some 110,000 clones, 80% to 95% seen once. What these receptors recognize is not known. The sequenced sample consisted of CD4+ T cells from PBMCs. The receptors stem from a woman aged 18-29 years in good health and CMV-seronegative.

This clone occurred once. The chain uses TRBV27 and TRBJ2-7, with 7 bases lining up with TRBD1. The V gene's germline CDR1 is MNHEY and CDR2 SMNVEV (reference sequence). This CDR3 is 16 amino acids long. Trimming cost V 10 bases and J 0 bases; bases outside gene matches: 15. CDR3 amino acids: CATRPVGQLSSYEQYF. In DNA, the CDR3 is TGTGCCACCAGACCAGTGGGACAGTTGAGCTCCTACGAGCAGTACTTC.

A note on this clone: One end of the junction does not line up with germline, which may come from a read error. This chain's CDR3 is CASTLITGGLFLNTIYF. CDR3 bases: TGTGCCAGCACCTTAATCACCGGGGGGCTCTTTCTAAACACCATATATTTT. V is TRBV7-9 and J is TRBJ1-3; D perhaps matches TRBD1 (6 bases). The length of the CDR3 is 17 residues. In germline, CDR1 is SEHNR, CDR2 FQNEAQ (reference sequence).

The V call is TRBV28, the J call TRBJ2-7; either TRBD1 or TRBD2 may supply D (5 bases each). V lost 2 bases to trimming and J lost 6 bases, with 17 bases between them. Looked up from germline, CDR1 is MDHEN and CDR2 is SYDVKM. The CDR3 has 15 amino acids. The CDR3 loop reads CASSLAGDGLIEQYF. CDR3 DNA sequence: TGTGCCAGCAGTTTAGCCGGGGACGGTTTAATCGAGCAGTACTTC.

V usage is TRBV5-6 and J usage is TRBJ2-7, with TRBD1 matching over 7 bases. Germline V gene sequence: CDR1 SGHDT, CDR2 YYEEEE. This CDR3 has 16 residues. Unmatched junction bases numbered 10, after V lost 1 base and J lost 3 bases. The CDR3 nucleotides read TGTGCCAGCAGCTTGTCGGGCAGGGGGATAGACTACGAGCAGTACGTC. This gives the protein CASSLSGRGIDYEQYV.

The chain uses TRBV6-5 and TRBJ2-5; the D gene is possibly TRBD2 (5 bases). The CDR3 contains 15 residues. V was shortened by 6 bases and J by 4 bases, with 18 bases between the two germline ends. Per germline, CDR1 MNHEY and CDR2 SVGAGI. This CDR3 reads CASSGVFGRGETQYF. DNA of the CDR3: TGTGCCAGCAGCGGGGTATTCGGGCGAGGAGAGACCCAGTACTTC.

V is TRBV27 and J is TRBJ2-6, with D uncertain. V lost 4 bases and J lost 0, with 10 bases in between. The CDR3 consists of 16 residues. Germline V lookup: CDR1 MNHEY, CDR2 SMNVEV (reference sequence). The CDR3 here is CASSSPTRSGANVLTF. DNA of the CDR3: TGTGCCAGCAGTTCTCCGACACGCTCTGGGGCCAACGTCCTGACTTTC. Full variable domain (rest looked up from reference TRBV27 and TRBJ2-6): EAQVTQNPRYLITVTGKKLTVTCSQNMNHEYMSWYRQDPGLGLRQIYYSMNVEVTDKGDVPEGYKVSRKEKRNFPLILESPSPNQTSLYFCASSSPTRSGANVLTFGAGSRLTVL.

The chain has TRBV28 and TRBJ1-5; a weak D match, TRBD1 (5 bases). Germline lookup yields CDR1 MDHEN and CDR2 SYDVKM. V was clipped by 10 bases and J by 3 bases, with 13 bases between them. This CDR3 spans 13 amino acids. Written as DNA, the CDR3 is TGTGCCACGGACCCAGGGCCCAATCAGCCCCAGCATTTT. It specifies CATDPGPNQPQHF. Drawing the rest from reference TRBV28 and TRBJ1-5, the complete variable domain is DVKVTQSSRYLVKRTGEKVFLECVQDMDHENMFWYRQDPGLGLRLIYFSYDVKMKEKGDIPEGYSVSREKKERFSLILESASTNQTSMYLCATDPGPNQPQHFGDGTRLSIL.

The chain joins TRBV21-1 to TRBJ1-2; TRBD1 was called by the table and not checked on the DNA. TRBV21-1 is a pseudogene locus. CDR3 length equals 18 residues. CDR3 bases: TGTGCCAGCAGCAAAGCGGGACAGGACCTAAAAGCTAACTATGGCTACACCTTC. The encoded protein is CASSKAGQDLKANYGYTF.

This rearrangement joins TRBV4-2 to TRBJ2-3, with D hard to call. Trimming shortened V by 0 bases and J by 6 bases, and 13 bases separated the two germline ends. The germline V gene has CDR1 LGHNA and CDR2 YNFKEQ. The CDR3 consists of 15 residues. The DNA for the CDR3 is TGTGCCAGCAGCCAAGATTTGAGTGGCGCGGATACGCAGTATTTT. Translation gives CASSQDLSGADTQYF.

V gene TRBV15 combines with J gene TRBJ2-5, with unresolved D. CDR1 LNHNV and CDR2 YYDKDF come from the germline V gene (reference sequence). This CDR3 contains 13 residues. V lost 0 bases to trimming and J lost 3 bases, with 5 bases between them. CDR3 region: CATSREGKETQYF. In DNA, the CDR3 is TGTGCCACCAGCAGAGAAGGGAAAGAGACCCAGTACTTC.

CDR3 residues: CASSLLGQGNQETQYF. The CDR3 DNA follows: TGTGCCAGCAGCTTACTCGGACAGGGGAACCAAGAGACCCAGTACTTC. The chain employs TRBV7-6 and TRBJ2-5, with TRBD1 matching over 9 bases. The junction had 4 bases not matched to a gene; V was cut back by 2 bases and J by 0 bases. The CDR3 is 16 residues long. Germline V gene sequence: CDR1 SGHVS, CDR2 FNYEAQ.

Only one count was recorded for this clone. The chain uses TRBV5-1 and TRBJ2-3, with D hard to call. The CDR3 is 13 amino acids. The germline gives CDR1 SGHRS, CDR2 YFSETQ. V was cut by 1 base and J by 4 bases, with 7 bases left in between. The CDR3 protein is CASSLQPADTQYF. The DNA for the CDR3 is TGCGCCAGCAGCTTGCAGCCTGCAGATACGCAGTATTTT.

The genes are TRBV27 and TRBJ1-2; 8 bases align to TRBD1. CDR3 length equals 13 residues. Per the germline V gene, CDR1 is MNHEY and CDR2 is SMNVEV (reference sequence). The junction had 3 bases not matched to a gene; V was cut back by 6 bases and J by 3 bases. The CDR3 sequence is CASRSDRDYGYTF. DNA for the CDR3: TGTGCCAGCAGATCGGACAGGGACTATGGCTACACCTTC.

V usage is TRBV5-1 and J usage is TRBJ2-5; D remains ambiguous. Germline CDR1 and CDR2: SGHRS and YFSETQ. The CDR3 spans 13 residues. V was shortened by 0 bases and J by 2 bases, with 5 bases between the two germline ends. The CDR3 reads CASSLVGQETQYF. The CDR3 coding sequence is TGCGCCAGCAGCTTGGTAGGGCAAGAGACCCAGTACTTC.